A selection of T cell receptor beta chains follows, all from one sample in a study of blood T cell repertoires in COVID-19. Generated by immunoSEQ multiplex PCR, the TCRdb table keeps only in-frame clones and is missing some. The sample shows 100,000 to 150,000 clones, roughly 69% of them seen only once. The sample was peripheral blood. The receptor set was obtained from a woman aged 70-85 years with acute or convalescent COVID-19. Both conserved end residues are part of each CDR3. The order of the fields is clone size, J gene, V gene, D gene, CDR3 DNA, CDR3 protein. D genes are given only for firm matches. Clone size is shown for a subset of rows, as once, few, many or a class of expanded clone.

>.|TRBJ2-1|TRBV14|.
TGTGCCAGCAGCCTACTAGGCAACCATGAGCAGTTCTTC
CASSLLGNHEQFF
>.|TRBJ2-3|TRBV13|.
TGTGCCAGCAGCTTAGGCAATCAAGATACGCAGTATTTT
CASSLGNQDTQYF
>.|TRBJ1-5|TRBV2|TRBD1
TGTGCCAGCAGTTCCGGACAGGGGAATCAGCCCCAGCATTTT
CASSSGQGNQPQHF
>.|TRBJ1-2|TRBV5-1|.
TGCGCCAGCAGCTTGGATTTCCAGAACTATGGCTACACCTTC
CASSLDFQNYGYTF
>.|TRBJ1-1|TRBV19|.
TGTGCCACCAAAAACCGAGGGGGACCGGACACTGAAGCTTTCTTT
CATKNRGGPDTEAFF
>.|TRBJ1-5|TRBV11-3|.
TGTGCCAGCAGCTTATCCCACAGGAAGGTAGCGCCCCAGCATTTT
CASSLSHRKVAPQHF
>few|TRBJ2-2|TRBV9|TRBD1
TGTGCCAGCAGCGTAGTAGGGGGCCCCACCGGGGAGCTGTTTTTT
CASSVVGGPTGELFF
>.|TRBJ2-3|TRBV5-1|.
TGCGCCAGCAGTCAGGGGAGACCCAGCACAGATACGCAGTATTTT
CASSQGRPSTDTQYF
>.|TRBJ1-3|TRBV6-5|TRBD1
TGTGCCAGCAGTTACGGGACAGGGAACGGAAACACCATATATTTT
CASSYGTGNGNTIYF
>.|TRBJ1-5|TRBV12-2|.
TGTGCAAGTCGCCCTAGTACAGGGTTTTGGCAGCCCCAGCATTTT
CASRPSTGFWQPQHF
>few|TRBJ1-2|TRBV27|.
TGTGCCAGCAGTTTATCGGGGGGTCAGGCATACACCTTC
CASSLSGGQAYTF
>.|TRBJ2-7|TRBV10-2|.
TGCGCCAGCAGTGAGTCGGCGGGGGCGAGGTACGAGCAGTACTTC
CASSESAGARYEQYF
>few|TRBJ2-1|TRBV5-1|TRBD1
TGCGCCAGCAGCCATACCGACAGGGGCAGATTAAATGAGCAGTTCTTC
CASSHTDRGRLNEQFF
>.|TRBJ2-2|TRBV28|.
TGTGCCAGCAGTTTATGGTCCGGGGGGAACACCGGGGAGCTGTTTTTT
CASSLWSGGNTGELFF
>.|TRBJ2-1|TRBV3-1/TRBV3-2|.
TGTGCCAGCAGCCACAGCAATGAGCAGTTCTTC
CASSHSNEQFF
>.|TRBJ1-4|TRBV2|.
TGTGCCAGCAGTGTAGGAGGGCTTAATGAAAAACTGTTTTTT
CASSVGGLNEKLFF
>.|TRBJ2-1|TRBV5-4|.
TGTGCCAGCAGCTTGGGACTAGTCGGGAATGAGCAGTTCTTC
CASSLGLVGNEQFF
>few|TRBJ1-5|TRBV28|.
TGTGCCAGCAGTTCGGGTCAGGGGCGGAATCAGCCCCAGCATTTT
CASSSGQGRNQPQHF
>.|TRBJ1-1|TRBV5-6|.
TGTGCCAGCAGCTTTGTCACGGGCACTGAAGCTTTCTTT
CASSFVTGTEAFF
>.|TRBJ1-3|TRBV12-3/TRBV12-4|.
TGTGCCAGCAGTCAGGGTGCCGGAAACACCATATATTTT
CASSQGAGNTIYF
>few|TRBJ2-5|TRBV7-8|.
TGTGCCAGCAGCTCACAGGGATCCGGAGAGACCCAGTACTTC
CASSSQGSGETQYF
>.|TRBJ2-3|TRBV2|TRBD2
TGTGCCAGCAGCCGGGGTGTAGCGGGGGGGCGCGCAGATACGCAGTATTTT
CASSRGVAGGRADTQYF
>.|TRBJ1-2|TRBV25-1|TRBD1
TGTGCCAGCAGTGTGGGGACAGCCTTAATCTATGGCTACACCTTC
CASSVGTALIYGYTF
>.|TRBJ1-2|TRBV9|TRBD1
TGTGCCAGCAGCGTAGGGGACAGGTCGGCCTATGGCTACACCTTC
CASSVGDRSAYGYTF
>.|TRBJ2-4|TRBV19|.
TGTGCCAGTAGGGACTCGGTCGACATTCAGTACTTC
CASRDSVDIQYF
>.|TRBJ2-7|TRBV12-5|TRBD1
TGTGCTAGTGGTCCGCCGACAGGGGGCATTTCCTACGAGCAGTACTTC
CASGPPTGGISYEQYF